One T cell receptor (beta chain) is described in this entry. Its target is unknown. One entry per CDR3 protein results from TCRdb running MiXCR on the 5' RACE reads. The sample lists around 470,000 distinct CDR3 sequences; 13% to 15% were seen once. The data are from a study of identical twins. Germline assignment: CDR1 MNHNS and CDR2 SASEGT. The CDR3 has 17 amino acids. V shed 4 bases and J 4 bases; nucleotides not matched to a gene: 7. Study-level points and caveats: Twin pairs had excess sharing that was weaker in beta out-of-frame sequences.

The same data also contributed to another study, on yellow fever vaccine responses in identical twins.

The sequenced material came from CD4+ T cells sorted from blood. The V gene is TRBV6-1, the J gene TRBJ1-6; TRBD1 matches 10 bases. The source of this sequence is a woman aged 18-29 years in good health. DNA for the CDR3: TGTGCCAGCAGTGTCCCCGGACAGGGGGTTTATAATTCACCCCTCCACTTT. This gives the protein CASSVPGQGVYNSPLHF.